Listed here is a single T cell receptor beta chain. The antigen is not known. Primed by a sample-barcoded 5' primer and a J-beta primer mix, a second PCR proceeded for about 7 to 11 cycles. TCRdb re-called the 5' RACE reads through MiXCR, storing one row per CDR3 protein. Among roughly 1.4 million distinct CDR3 sequences listed, approximately 59% were seen once. This CDR3 is built from 16 residues. Germline V gives CDR1 SGHRS, CDR2 YFSETQ. V was pared by 3 bases and J by 4 bases, with 14 bases between. This entry is derived from a study of blood T cells in healthy people across ages. Study-wide points: Age advanced and TCR beta diversity per million T cells fell, roughly linearly.

The specimen sequenced was blood. The V and J genes are TRBV5-1 and TRBJ2-6; a possible D gene is TRBD1 (5 bases). The receptor comes from a man younger than 35 in good health. CDR3 region: CASSSRRASGANVLTF. Here the CDR3 DNA reads TGCGCCAGCAGCTCCCGCAGGGCTTCGGGGGCCAACGTCCTGACTTTC.